Each of the 28 T cell receptor beta chains below was sequenced from the same sample in a study of blood T cell repertoires in COVID-19. Assay: immunoSEQ multiplex PCR; the TCRdb copy retains only in-frame clones and omits some. Altogether more than 350,000 clones are present, 70% to 90% being singletons, with the ten largest covering around 3%. The sequenced material came from peripheral blood. These receptors were collected from a woman in her twenties or thirties with COVID-19, enrolled during active disease.

The chain is built from TRBV4-3 and TRBJ2-1; TRBD2 agrees at 11 bases. The junction had 14 bases not matched to a gene; V was cut back by 3 bases and J by 7 bases. The CDR3 length is 18 residues. From germline, CDR1 is LGHNA and CDR2 YSLEER. DNA of the CDR3: TGCGCCAGCAGCCAGACCCTACTAGCGGGGGCCCAAGGGAATGAGCAGTTCTTC. Residues: CASSQTLLAGAQGNEQFF.

The J gene is TRBJ2-2, the V gene TRBV6-5; 12 bases fit TRBD2. Germline V lookup: CDR1 MNHEY, CDR2 SVGAGI. V dropped 2 bases and J dropped 8; count of bases not matched to a gene: 3. The CDR3 length is 15 residues. The CDR3 DNA reads TGTGCCAGCAGTTACCCAGGACTAGCGGGAGGGGAGCTGTTTTTT. Its protein product is CASSYPGLAGGELFF.

The J gene is TRBJ1-6, the V gene TRBV11-2; 9 bases align to TRBD1. The CDR3 totals 15 residues. Germline V CDR1 and CDR2: SGHAT, FQNNGV. V dropped 6 bases and J dropped 7; count of bases not matched to a gene: 7. The chain's CDR3 is CASRRTGAWNSPLHF. The CDR3 DNA reads TGTGCCAGCAGACGGACAGGGGCTTGGAATTCACCCCTCCACTTT.

The rearrangement links TRBV27 to TRBJ2-1; TRBD2 matches at 11 bases. The V and J ends lost 2 bases and 4 bases, in that order; junction bases with no gene match: 4. In germline, CDR1 is MNHEY, CDR2 SMNVEV (reference sequence). The CDR3 loop spans 16 amino acids. CDR3 DNA: TGTGCCAGCAGTTTACCCCTAGCGGGGGGATACAATGAGCAGTTCTTC. Translation gives CASSLPLAGGYNEQFF.

The chain joins TRBV4-3 to TRBJ2-3; 9 nucleotides align to TRBD1. Germline V gene sequence: CDR1 LGHNA, CDR2 YSLEER. The V gene end was trimmed by 0 bases and the J gene end by 8 bases; junction bases not matched to a gene: 9. The CDR3 totals 16 residues. The CDR3: CASSQDLDRGRGTQYF. Written as DNA, the CDR3 is TGCGCCAGCAGCCAAGATTTGGACAGGGGAAGAGGTACGCAGTATTTT.

The chain has TRBV4-3 and TRBJ2-3, with 12 positions matching TRBD2. Losses at the gene ends were 4 bases for V and 3 bases for J; bases not matched to a gene: 8. This CDR3 is 17 amino acids long. The germline V gene encodes CDR1 LGHNA and CDR2 YSLEER. The CDR3 DNA sequence: TGCGCCAGCAGCCCTACTAGCGGGAGGATGGAAACAGATACGCAGTATTTT. This translates into CASSPTSGRMETDTQYF.

This rearrangement joins TRBV2 to TRBJ1-1; 7 nucleotides align to TRBD1. Germline CDR1 and CDR2: SNHLY and FYNNEI. After removal of 11 bases from V and 8 bases from J, the junction contained 11 bases not matched to a gene. There are 12 residues in the CDR3. Written as DNA, the CDR3 is TGTGCCGGCCTTCAGGGGGTGAGGGAAGCTTTCTTT. It yields the protein CAGLQGVREAFF.

The rearrangement links TRBV6-5 to TRBJ2-2; 8 nucleotides match TRBD2. Per the germline V gene, CDR1 is MNHEY and CDR2 is SVGAGI. The CDR3 runs to 14 residues. V shed 4 bases, J shed 5 bases, and the junction held 3 bases outside the gene matches. The CDR3 here is CASSFLAGTGELFF. For the CDR3, the DNA is TGTGCCAGCAGTTTTTTAGCGGGGACCGGGGAGCTGTTTTTT.

This rearrangement joins TRBV7-9 to TRBJ2-2; 7 nucleotides match TRBD2. The germline V gene encodes CDR1 SEHNR and CDR2 FQNEAQ (reference sequence). CDR3 length: 16 residues. Unmatched junction bases numbered 13, after V lost 8 bases and J lost 4 bases. CDR3 protein: CASSRVGEGRTGELFF. The CDR3 DNA reads as TGTGCCAGCTCCCGAGTGGGGGAGGGCCGCACCGGGGAGCTGTTTTTT.

The chain couples TRBV6-5 to TRBJ2-3, with a tentative D call TRBD2 (5 bases). V lost 4 bases and J 0 bases, leaving 8 bases between the germline ends. The CDR3 sequence is 14 residues long. Germline CDR1 MNHEY, CDR2 SVGAGI. CDR3: CASSSRTSTDTQYF. The CDR3 DNA reads as TGTGCCAGCAGTTCACGGACTAGCACAGATACGCAGTATTTT.

The rearrangement links TRBV6-5 to TRBJ2-7, with TRBD2 identical over 12 bases. Germline CDR1 and CDR2: MNHEY and SVGAGI. Trimming at V came to 3 bases and at J to 9 bases, leaving 12 bases not matched to a gene. The length of the CDR3 is 16 residues. The CDR3 region is CASSYESTSGGTRQYF. The CDR3 DNA reads TGTGCCAGCAGTTATGAATCGACTAGCGGGGGTACGAGGCAGTACTTC.

The rearrangement joins TRBV6-7 to TRBJ2-7; tentative D call: TRBD1 (6 bases). TRBV6-7 is filed as an ORF, its function uncertain. With 4 bases removed from V and 0 bases from J, the gap between germline ends came to 16 bases. This CDR3 is built from 16 residues. The CDR3 DNA is TGTGCCAGCAGTTGGGAACAGGGATTAATCTCCTACGAGCAGTACTTC. It translates to CASSWEQGLISYEQYF.

The chain recombines TRBV27 with TRBJ2-7; 7 bases map to TRBD2. Per the germline V gene, CDR1 is MNHEY and CDR2 is SMNVEV (reference sequence). V trimming: 2 bases; J trimming: 2 bases; junction bases outside the gene matches: 6. The CDR3 has 15 residues. CDR3 residues: CASSLTGRPAYEQYV. The CDR3 bases are TGTGCCAGCAGTTTAACCGGGAGGCCGGCCTACGAGCAGTACGTC.

This rearrangement joins TRBV6-5 to TRBJ1-6; 9 bases align to TRBD1. This CDR3 comprises 15 residues. The trim removed 6 bases at V and 8 bases at J, leaving 8 bases unmatched. The germline gives CDR1 MNHEY, CDR2 SVGAGI. The CDR3 protein is CASRDWTGADSPLHF. In DNA form, the CDR3 reads TGTGCCAGCAGAGATTGGACAGGGGCGGATTCACCCCTCCACTTT.

This CDR3 reads CASSPPAARTGELFF. DNA of the CDR3: TGTGCCAGCAGCCCTCCCGCGGCGCGCACCGGGGAGCTGTTTTTT. This chain uses TRBV9 with TRBJ2-2; D call uncertain. The V gene lost 4 bases and the J gene lost 4 bases, with 14 bases spanning the gap. The CDR3 covers 15 residues. Germline assignment: CDR1 SGDLS and CDR2 YYNGEE.

The chain carries TRBV19 and TRBJ1-2; no reliable D call. CDR3 size: 13 residues. Per the germline V gene, CDR1 is LNHDA and CDR2 is SQIVND (reference sequence). Trimming removed 1 base at V and 1 base at J, with 4 bases between. The CDR3 reads CASSIVSNYGYTF. CDR3 sequence (DNA): TGTGCCAGTAGTATAGTTAGTAACTATGGCTACACCTTC.

This clone was recorded only once. The rearrangement joins TRBV28 to TRBJ2-4; 8 nucleotides agree with TRBD1. Germline CDR1 MDHEN, CDR2 SYDVKM. V shed 8 bases and J 6 bases; nucleotides not matched to a gene: 6. CDR3 length: 13 residues. The CDR3 protein is CASQGQAGNIQYF. The CDR3 region has the DNA TGTGCCAGCCAGGGACAGGCAGGAAACATTCAGTACTTC.

The chain has TRBV6-2 or TRBV6-3 and TRBJ2-7; D is unclear. Germline V CDR1 and CDR2: MNHEY, SVGEGT. The CDR3 extends over 11 amino acids. The V and J ends lost 2 bases and 5 bases respectively, with 4 bases between them. The CDR3 is CASSYRDEQYF. CDR3 nucleotide sequence: TGTGCCAGCAGTTACCGGGACGAGCAGTACTTC.

This chain joins TRBV11-3 and TRBJ2-7; possible D gene TRBD2, 5 bases. This CDR3 has 13 residues. Germline CDR1 and CDR2: SGHNT and YENEEA. Trimming left V 2 bases short and J 3 bases short, with 8 bases between. The CDR3 here is CASSLSGDYEQYV. The CDR3 DNA reads as TGTGCCAGCAGCTTAAGCGGAGACTACGAGCAGTACGTC.

The chain joins TRBV11-2 to TRBJ2-1; a possible D gene is TRBD1 (6 bases). CDR3 length: 15 amino acids. V dropped 6 bases and J dropped 3 bases, with 15 bases sitting between them. Germline assignment: CDR1 SGHAT and CDR2 FQNNGV. CDR3 region: CASRQGRGGYNEQFF. The CDR3 nucleotides read TGTGCCAGCAGGCAGGGCAGAGGGGGCTACAATGAGCAGTTCTTC.

V is TRBV13 and J is TRBJ2-1; no firm D call. With 5 bases removed from V and 4 bases from J, the gap between germline ends came to 12 bases. Germline V CDR1 and CDR2: PRHDT, FYEKMQ (reference sequence). This CDR3 is built from 14 residues. CDR3 bases: TGTGCCAGCAGCCCCTATTCAAGATACAATGAGCAGTTCTTC. Amino acid sequence: CASSPYSRYNEQFF.

V and J are TRBV4-1 and TRBJ1-4, with D perhaps TRBD1 (5 bases). The germline V gene has CDR1 MGHRA and CDR2 YSYEKL. Trimming removed 4 bases at V and 5 bases at J, with 17 bases between. The CDR3 spans 16 residues. The CDR3 protein is CASSPHPGLKNEKLFF. CDR3 bases: TGCGCCAGCAGCCCGCATCCGGGACTGAAAAATGAAAAACTGTTTTTT.

The genes are TRBV2 and TRBJ2-7; 10 nucleotides line up with TRBD1. The germline V gene encodes CDR1 SNHLY and CDR2 FYNNEI. V lost 5 bases and J lost 6; bases outside the gene matches: 7. The CDR3 is 14 residues long. The CDR3: CASSPGTGVIEQYV. The CDR3 nucleotides are TGTGCCAGCAGTCCAGGGACAGGGGTGATCGAGCAGTACGTC.

J is TRBJ1-1 and V is TRBV6-2 or TRBV6-3, with a weak D call TRBD1 (5 bases). The V gene lost 5 bases and the J gene lost 6 bases, with 10 bases spanning the gap. CDR1 is MNHEY and CDR2 is SVGEGT in the germline V gene. The CDR3 length is 12 residues. The chain's CDR3 is CASSKGIAEAFF. In DNA, the CDR3 is TGTGCCAGCAGTAAGGGGATAGCTGAAGCTTTCTTT.

V usage is TRBV7-2 and J usage is TRBJ1-2; 8 bases line up with TRBD1. Germline CDR1 and CDR2: SGHTA and FQGNSA. This CDR3 is built from 14 residues. Germline trimming cut 3 bases from V and 0 bases from J; bases unmatched to any gene: 0. The CDR3 bases are TGTGCCAGCAGCTTGGACAGGGCTAACTATGGCTACACCTTC. Protein sequence: CASSLDRANYGYTF.

CDR3 sequence reads: CASSLGQGSTDTQYF. CDR3 bases: TGTGCCAGCAGCTTAGGACAGGGTAGCACAGATACGCAGTATTTT. This chain joins TRBV7-2 and TRBJ2-3, with 7 bases fitting TRBD1. Germline trimming cut 1 base from V and 0 bases from J; bases unmatched to any gene: 1. Per germline, CDR1 SGHTA and CDR2 FQGNSA. The CDR3 is made up of 15 amino acids. Full variable domain (rest looked up from reference TRBV7-2 and TRBJ2-3): GAGVSQSPSNKVTEKGKDVELRCDPISGHTALYWYRQSLGQGLEFLIYFQGNSAPDKSGLPSDRFSAERTGGSVSTLTIQRTQQEDSAVYLCASSLGQGSTDTQYFGPGTRLTVL.

The chain couples TRBV5-1 to TRBJ2-5; maybe TRBD1 (6 bases). CDR3 length: 16 residues. Trimming shortened V by 0 bases and J by 3 bases, and 15 bases separated the two germline ends. Per the germline V gene, CDR1 is SGHRS and CDR2 is YFSETQ. Here the CDR3 DNA reads TGCGCCAGCAGCTTGGGGCTAGCACAGGGTGAAGAGACCCAGTACTTC. Protein sequence: CASSLGLAQGEETQYF.

This clone was observed once. The rearrangement links TRBV24-1 to TRBJ2-3; 11 nucleotides match TRBD2. The germline V gene has CDR1 KGHDR and CDR2 SFDVKD. CDR3 length equals 17 residues. V lost 4 bases and J lost 0; bases outside the gene matches: 5. The CDR3 DNA reads as TGTGCCACCAGTGACCCCGGGACTAGCGGCAGCACAGATACGCAGTATTTT. Its protein is CATSDPGTSGSTDTQYF.